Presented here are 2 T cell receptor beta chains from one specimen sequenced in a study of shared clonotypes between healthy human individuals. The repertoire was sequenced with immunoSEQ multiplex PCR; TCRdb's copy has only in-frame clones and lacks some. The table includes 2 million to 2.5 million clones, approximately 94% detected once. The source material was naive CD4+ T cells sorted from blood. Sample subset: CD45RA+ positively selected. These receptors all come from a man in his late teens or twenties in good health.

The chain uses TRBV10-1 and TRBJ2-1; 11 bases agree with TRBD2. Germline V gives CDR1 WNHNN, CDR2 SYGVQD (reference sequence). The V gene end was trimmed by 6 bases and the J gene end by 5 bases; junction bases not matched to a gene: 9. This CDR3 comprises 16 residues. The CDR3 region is CASSGGTSGNNNEQFF. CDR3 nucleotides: TGCGCCAGCAGCGGGGGGACTAGCGGAAATAACAATGAGCAGTTCTTC.

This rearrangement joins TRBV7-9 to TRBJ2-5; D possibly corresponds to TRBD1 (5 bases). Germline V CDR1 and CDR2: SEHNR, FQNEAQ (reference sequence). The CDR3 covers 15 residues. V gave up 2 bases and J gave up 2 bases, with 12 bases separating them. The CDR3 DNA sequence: TGTGCCAGCAGCTTATCGTTTGGGGCTCAAGAGACCCAGTACTTC. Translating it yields CASSLSFGAQETQYF. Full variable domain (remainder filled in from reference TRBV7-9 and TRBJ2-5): DTGVSQNPRHKITKRGQNVTFRCDPISEHNRLYWYRQTLGQGPEFLTYFQNEAQLEKSRLLSDRFSAERPKGSFSTLEIQRTEQGDSAMYLCASSLSFGAQETQYFGPGTRLLVL.